A selection of T cell receptor beta chains follows, all from one sample in a study of T-cell memory formation after mild COVID-19. TCRdb independently ran MiXCR on the 5' RACE reads; one entry per CDR3 protein. The sample lists about 500,000 distinct CDR3 sequences, just over 20% seen once, with around 12% in the top ten. The sequencing input was PBMCs or a T cell subset sorted from them (not recorded which). The receptors originated from an adult woman who had mild COVID-19 (a few samples of this study predate the infection). Cell type and time point are not known. CDR3s include the opening cysteine and the closing phenylalanine or tryptophan. D genes are given only for firm matches. The size field is filled for only some rows; it gives once, few, many or a size class.

J gene	D gene	clone size	V gene	CDR3 protein	CDR3 DNA
TRBJ2-1	TRBD2	few	TRBV7-6	CASSARTSGPYNEQFF	TGTGCCAGCAGCGCAAGGACTAGCGGCCCTTACAATGAGCAGTTCTTC
TRBJ1-2	TRBD1	few	TRBV6-5	CATRLRQGNYGYTF	TGTGCCACCAGATTGAGACAGGGCAACTATGGCTACACCTTC
TRBJ2-1	.	few	TRBV6-5	CASSYQDRYNEQFF	TGTGCCAGCAGTTATCAGGACCGATACAATGAGCAGTTCTTC
TRBJ2-7	TRBD2	few	TRBV6-6	CASSPSSGGPYEQYF	TGTGCCAGCAGTCCCAGTAGCGGGGGCCCCTACGAGCAGTACTTC
TRBJ1-5	.	.	TRBV5-6	CASSLSAAIPRPQHF	TGTGCCAGCAGCTTGTCGGCAGCAATTCCGAGGCCCCAGCATTTT
TRBJ1-1	TRBD1	.	TRBV20-1	CLNIGTGQEMNTEAFF	TGCTTAAATATCGGGACGGGACAGGAAATGAACACTGAAGCCTTCTTT
TRBJ1-1	.	few	TRBV10-3	CAISDRSQNTEAFF	TGTGCCATCAGTGACCGAAGTCAGAACACTGAAGCTTTCTTT
TRBJ2-3	TRBD1	.	TRBV7-9	CASSLGTGYTDTQYF	TGTGCCAGCAGCCTCGGGACAGGGTACACAGATACGCAGTATTTT
TRBJ1-2	.	.	TRBV4-1	CASSQVKGGYGYTF	TGCGCCAGCAGCCAAGTTAAAGGGGGCTATGGCTACACCTTC
TRBJ2-7	TRBD2	few	TRBV12-3/TRBV12-4	CASSSRLAGGLSYEQYF	TGTGCCAGCAGTTCTAGACTAGCGGGGGGGCTCTCCTACGAGCAGTACTTC
TRBJ2-7	.	.	TRBV18	CASHGDSYEQYF	TGTGCCAGCCACGGGGACTCCTACGAGCAGTACTTC
TRBJ2-3	TRBD2	.	TRBV18	CASSPGGAFTDTQYF	TGTGCCAGCTCACCGGGAGGGGCCTTCACAGATACGCAGTATTTT
TRBJ2-3	.	.	TRBV7-8	CASSLEHETQYF	TGTGCCAGCAGCTTAGAGCATGAAACGCAGTATTTT
TRBJ2-1	.	few	TRBV5-1	CASSSGGRWQFF	TGCGCCAGCAGCTCCGGGGGGCGGTGGCAGTTCTTC
TRBJ1-1	.	.	TRBV12-3/TRBV12-4	CASTVGGHTEAFF	TGTGCCAGCACCGTAGGTGGACACACTGAAGCTTTCTTT
TRBJ2-1	TRBD2	.	TRBV29-1	CSSYGLAGNNEQFF	TGCAGCTCCTATGGACTAGCGGGGAACAATGAGCAGTTCTTC
TRBJ1-2	TRBD1	few	TRBV29-1	CSANRGVYGYTF	TGCAGCGCCAACAGGGGGGTCTATGGCTACACCTTC
TRBJ2-5	.	few	TRBV5-1	CASSLGTALGETQYF	TGCGCCAGCAGCTTGGGGACAGCGCTTGGGGAGACCCAGTACTTC
TRBJ2-1	.	.	TRBV6-5	CASSYRVASDEQFF	TGTGCCAGCAGTTATCGGGTTGCTAGCGATGAGCAGTTCTTC
TRBJ2-2	.	few	TRBV29-1	CSVGRIGTGELFF	TGCAGCGTTGGCCGGATAGGCACCGGGGAGCTGTTTTTT
TRBJ2-2	.	few	TRBV7-2	CASSLVPGVGGELFF	TGTGCCAGCAGCTTAGTGCCTGGGGTAGGCGGGGAGCTGTTTTTT
TRBJ2-1	TRBD2	few	TRBV5-1	CASSPGTSGNNEQFF	TGCGCCAGCAGCCCCGGGACTAGCGGGAATAATGAGCAGTTCTTC
TRBJ1-1	.	few	TRBV11-1	CASTRLPSGERNTEAFF	TGTGCCAGCACCCGATTGCCCTCGGGGGAAAGGAACACTGAAGCTTTCTTT
TRBJ2-1	.	many	TRBV18	CASSPPLLAPNEQFF	TGTGCCAGCTCACCACCGTTACTAGCTCCTAATGAGCAGTTCTTC
TRBJ2-7	TRBD2	.	TRBV5-1	CASSSTSGGSNEQYF	TGCGCCAGCAGCTCGACTAGCGGGGGAAGCAACGAGCAGTACTTC
TRBJ2-7	TRBD2	few	TRBV12-3/TRBV12-4	CASRPSGTYEQYF	TGTGCCAGCAGACCTAGCGGCACCTACGAGCAGTACTTC
TRBJ2-1	.	.	TRBV11-1	CASSLGEVDNEQFF	TGTGCCAGCAGCTTAGGGGAGGTAGACAATGAGCAGTTCTTC
TRBJ1-1	.	.	TRBV6-5	CASSAVRVNTEAFF	TGTGCCAGCAGTGCCGTCAGGGTGAACACTGAAGCTTTCTTT
TRBJ2-3	.	once	TRBV4-3	CASSHSSKGPLDTQYF	TGCGCCAGCAGCCACTCCAGCAAGGGCCCACTAGATACGCAGTATTTT
TRBJ2-1	.	few	TRBV7-2	CASSAQAGYEQFF	TGTGCCAGCAGCGCCCAGGCAGGGTACGAGCAGTTCTTC
TRBJ2-1	.	few	TRBV29-1	CSVDLRGAINEQFF	TGCAGCGTTGATTTGAGGGGGGCCATCAATGAGCAGTTCTTC
TRBJ2-3	TRBD2	.	TRBV2	CASSLGTMGTDTQYF	TGTGCCAGCAGTTTGGGGACTATGGGCACAGATACGCAGTATTTT
TRBJ1-5	.	.	TRBV15	CATSPTQYSNQPQHF	TGTGCCACCAGCCCGACACAGTATAGCAATCAGCCCCAGCATTTT
TRBJ2-2	TRBD2	few	TRBV6-2/TRBV6-3	CASSYPGLAGVRTGELFF	TGTGCCAGCAGTTACCCGGGACTAGCGGGAGTAAGGACCGGGGAGCTGTTTTTT
TRBJ1-1	.	few	TRBV7-6	CASSPFGGTEAFF	TGTGCCAGCAGCCCGTTTGGGGGCACTGAAGCTTTCTTT
TRBJ1-4	.	.	TRBV29-1	CSATSGKGNEKLFF	TGCAGCGCCACCAGTGGAAAGGGGAATGAAAAACTGTTTTTT
TRBJ1-5	TRBD1	.	TRBV6-5	CASSYSNRGGQPQHF	TGTGCCAGCAGTTACTCGAACAGGGGGGGGCAGCCCCAGCATTTT
TRBJ2-2	.	.	TRBV7-3	CASNPTGTGELFF	TGTGCCAGCAACCCGACGGGGACCGGGGAGCTGTTTTTT
TRBJ2-1	.	.	TRBV5-1	CASSLGGVRGAHEQFF	TGCGCCAGCAGCTTGGGAGGAGTCCGAGGGGCTCATGAGCAGTTCTTC
TRBJ2-1	.	.	TRBV12-5	CASGLVVTSAVNEQFF	TGTGCTAGTGGTTTGGTTGTGACGTCGGCGGTCAATGAGCAGTTCTTC